The entry that follows covers one T cell receptor beta chain sequence. Per the study methods: The authors estimated nucleated cell counts from reference gene primer amplification. Data came from immunoSEQ multiplex PCR; TCRdb stores just in-frame clones and leaves some out. The V and J calls and clone size are taken from that table; D and trimming were inferred from the DNA. The repertoire holds fewer than 150,000 clones, with less than 90% as singletons. The CDR3 spans 16 residues. The V and J ends lost 6 bases and 4 bases, in that order; junction bases with no gene match: 7. Germline V CDR1 and CDR2: KGHDR, SFDVKD. This entry belongs to a study of blood T cell repertoires in COVID-19. The overall study: Whether acute or convalescent, the COVID-19 samples came from the United States, Italy and Spain. In each case, the material was cDNA or gDNA derived from T cells, B-cell-depleted T cells, or PBMCs.

This sequence joins TRBV24-1 and TRBJ2-1; the match to TRBD2 covers 11 bases. Sequencing input: peripheral blood. This receptor was obtained from a man between 65 and 85 years old who had recovered from COVID-19. CDR3 bases: TGTGCCACCAGTCCTAGCGGGGGGCCGTCGTACAATGAGCAGTTCTTC. It specifies CATSPSGGPSYNEQFF.